This T cell receptor (beta chain) is from a study of T cells in Graves' hyperthyroidism and ophthalmopathy. Fresh peripheral blood, approximately 10 ml, yielded the PBMCs. Study results and limitations: A model of 13 V-J features distinguished ophthalmopathy from stable hyperthyroidism.

The CDR3 runs 16 residues. The junction had 3 bases not matched to a gene; V was cut back by 0 bases and J by 3 bases. Germline assignment: CDR1 SGHRS and CDR2 YFSETQ. The CDR3 regions of TCR beta were amplified from RNA transcripts. The HTBI primer set drove a first-round RT-PCR of the TCR CDR3. MiXCR, run by TCRdb on the multiplex PCR reads, gives a single entry per CDR3 protein. The sample yields fewer than 550,000 distinct CDR3 sequences, about 15% seen once. Many counts were recorded for this clonotype. Its specificity is unknown. The chain combines TRBV5-1 with TRBJ2-3; 11 bases agree with TRBD2. Material for sequencing was blood. The TCR sequence derives from a woman under 30 with Graves' hyperthyroidism. CDR3 DNA sequence: TGCGCCAGCAGCTTGGGGTCTAGCGGGAGGACAGATACGCAGTATTTT. It encodes CASSLGSSGRTDTQYF.